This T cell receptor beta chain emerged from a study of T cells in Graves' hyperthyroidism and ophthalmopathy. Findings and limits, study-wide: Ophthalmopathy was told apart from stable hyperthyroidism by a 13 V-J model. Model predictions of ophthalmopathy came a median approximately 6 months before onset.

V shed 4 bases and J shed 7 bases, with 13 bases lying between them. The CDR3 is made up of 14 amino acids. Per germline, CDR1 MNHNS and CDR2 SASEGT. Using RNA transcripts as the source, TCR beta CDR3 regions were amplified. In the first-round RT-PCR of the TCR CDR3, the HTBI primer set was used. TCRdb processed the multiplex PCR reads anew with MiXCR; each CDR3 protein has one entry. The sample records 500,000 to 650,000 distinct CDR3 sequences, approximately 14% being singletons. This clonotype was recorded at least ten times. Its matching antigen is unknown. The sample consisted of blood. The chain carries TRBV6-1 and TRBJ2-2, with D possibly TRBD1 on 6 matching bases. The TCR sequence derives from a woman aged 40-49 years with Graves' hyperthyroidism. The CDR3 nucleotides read TGTGCCAGCAGTGTAGGGGGTTTCGTCGGGGAGCTGTTTTTT. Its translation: CASSVGGFVGELFF.